These T cell receptor beta chains were read from a single sample in a study of OX40 agonist ivuxolimab in advanced cancers. Produced via immunoSEQ multiplex PCR; TCRdb's table is partial and in-frame only. The sample consists of around 55,000 clones, approximately 80% of them appearing once. Sequences were derived from CD4+ or CD8+ T cells sorted from blood, sampled in a trial of the OX40 agonist ivuxolimab. The origin of the receptors is an adult with an advanced solid tumor such as melanoma, head and neck, liver or kidney cancer. Both conserved end residues are part of each CDR3. D genes are given only for firm matches. Expanded clones get a size class; other rows say once, few or many, or leave the size out.

clone size: few; V gene: TRBV5-1; D gene: NA; J gene: TRBJ2-1; CDR3 protein: CASSSRGAVYNEQFF; CDR3 DNA: TGCGCCAGCAGCTCCAGGGGCGCGGTCTACAATGAGCAGTTCTTC
clone size: NA; V gene: TRBV29-1; D gene: NA; J gene: TRBJ2-5; CDR3 protein: CSVEETRTGETQYF; CDR3 DNA: TGCAGCGTTGAGGAGACTAGAACGGGAGAGACCCAGTACTTC
clone size: NA; V gene: TRBV9; D gene: NA; J gene: TRBJ1-2; CDR3 protein: CASSVGSSSFRPYGYTF; CDR3 DNA: TGTGCCAGCAGCGTAGGTAGCTCGTCCTTCCGTCCCTATGGCTACACCTTC
clone size: NA; V gene: TRBV13; D gene: NA; J gene: TRBJ1-3; CDR3 protein: CASSFGRLLSGNTIYF; CDR3 DNA: TGTGCCAGCAGCTTCGGGCGCCTACTCTCTGGAAACACCATATATTTT
clone size: medium-sized; V gene: TRBV6-5; D gene: NA; J gene: TRBJ1-1; CDR3 protein: CASSYSENTEAFF; CDR3 DNA: TGTGCCAGCAGTTACTCAGAGAACACTGAAGCTTTCTTT
clone size: few; V gene: TRBV19; D gene: TRBD1; J gene: TRBJ1-1; CDR3 protein: CASRFNPGQENTEAFF; CDR3 DNA: TGTGCCAGCCGATTCAACCCCGGACAGGAGAACACTGAAGCTTTCTTT
clone size: NA; V gene: TRBV5-1; D gene: NA; J gene: TRBJ2-7; CDR3 protein: CASSERARSYEQYF; CDR3 DNA: TGCGCCAGCTCGGAGAGGGCTCGCTCCTACGAGCAGTACTTC
clone size: NA; V gene: TRBV7-9; D gene: TRBD1; J gene: TRBJ1-6; CDR3 protein: CASSGDRDNSPLHF; CDR3 DNA: TGTGCCAGCAGCGGCGACAGGGATAATTCACCCCTCCACTTT
clone size: NA; V gene: TRBV7-9; D gene: NA; J gene: TRBJ2-7; CDR3 protein: CASSFPGSGYEQYF; CDR3 DNA: TGTGCCAGCAGCTTCCCAGGTTCAGGGTACGAGCAGTACTTC
clone size: NA; V gene: TRBV5-6; D gene: NA; J gene: TRBJ2-1; CDR3 protein: CASSRERYNEQFF; CDR3 DNA: TGTGCCAGCAGCCGGGAGAGGTACAATGAGCAGTTCTTC
clone size: medium-sized; V gene: TRBV29-1; D gene: NA; J gene: TRBJ1-2; CDR3 protein: CSGSFTGTLGYTF; CDR3 DNA: TGCAGCGGATCCTTTACAGGGACGTTGGGCTACACCTTC
clone size: once; V gene: TRBV28; D gene: NA; J gene: TRBJ2-1; CDR3 protein: CASVFRSEQFF; CDR3 DNA: TGTGCCAGCGTCTTTCGGAGTGAGCAGTTCTTC
clone size: NA; V gene: TRBV30; D gene: NA; J gene: TRBJ2-1; CDR3 protein: CAWTPPGGYNEQFF; CDR3 DNA: TGTGCCTGGACCCCCCCTGGGGGGTACAATGAGCAGTTCTTC